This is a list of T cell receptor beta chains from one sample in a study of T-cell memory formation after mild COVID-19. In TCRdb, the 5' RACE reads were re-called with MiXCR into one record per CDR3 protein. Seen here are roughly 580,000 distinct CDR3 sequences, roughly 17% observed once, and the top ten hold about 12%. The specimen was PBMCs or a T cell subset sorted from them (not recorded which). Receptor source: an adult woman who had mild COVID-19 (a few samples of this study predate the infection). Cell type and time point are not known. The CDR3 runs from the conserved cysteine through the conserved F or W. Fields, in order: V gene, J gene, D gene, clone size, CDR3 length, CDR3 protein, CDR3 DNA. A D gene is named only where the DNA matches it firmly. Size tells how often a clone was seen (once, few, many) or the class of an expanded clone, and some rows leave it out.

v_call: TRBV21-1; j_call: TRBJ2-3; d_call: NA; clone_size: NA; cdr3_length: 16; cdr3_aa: CASSPSALQGADTQYF; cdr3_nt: TGTGCCAGCAGTCCGTCAGCGCTCCAAGGAGCAGATACGCAGTATTTT
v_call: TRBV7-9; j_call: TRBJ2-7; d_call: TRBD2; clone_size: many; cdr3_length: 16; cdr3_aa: CASSPLPGLAGLEQYF; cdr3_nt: TGTGCCAGCAGCCCCCTCCCGGGACTAGCGGGACTCGAGCAGTACTTC
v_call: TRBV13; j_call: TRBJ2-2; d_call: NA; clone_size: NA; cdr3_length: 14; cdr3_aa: CASSPGLGNGELFF; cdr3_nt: TGTGCCAGCAGCCCCGGGCTGGGTAACGGGGAGCTGTTTTTT
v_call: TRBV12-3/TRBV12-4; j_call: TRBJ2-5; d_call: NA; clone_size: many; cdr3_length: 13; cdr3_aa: CASSLRGIETQYF; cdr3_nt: TGTGCCAGCAGTTTAAGGGGGATAGAGACCCAGTACTTC
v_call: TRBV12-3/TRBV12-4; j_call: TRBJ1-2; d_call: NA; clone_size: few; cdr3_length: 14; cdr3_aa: CASSLFGGAGGYTF; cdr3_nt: TGTGCCAGCAGCTTGTTTGGCGGTGCGGGAGGCTACACCTTC
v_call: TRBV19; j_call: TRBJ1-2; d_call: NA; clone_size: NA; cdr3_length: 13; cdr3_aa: CASSPRTFNGYTF; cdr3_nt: TGTGCCAGTAGCCCACGGACATTCAATGGCTACACCTTC
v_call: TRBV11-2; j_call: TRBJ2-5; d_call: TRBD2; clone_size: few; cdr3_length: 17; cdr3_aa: CASSLGSGRDPQETQYF; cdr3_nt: TGTGCCAGCAGCTTAGGTAGCGGGAGGGACCCCCAAGAGACCCAGTACTTC
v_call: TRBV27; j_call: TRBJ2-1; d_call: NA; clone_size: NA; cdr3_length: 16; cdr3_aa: CASSLLGEGGSNEQFF; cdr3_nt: TGTGCCAGCAGTTTATTGGGGGAGGGGGGGTCCAATGAGCAGTTCTTC
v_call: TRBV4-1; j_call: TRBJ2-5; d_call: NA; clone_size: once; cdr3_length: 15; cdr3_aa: CASSQGRGTGETQYF; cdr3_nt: TGCGCCAGCAGCCAAGGTCGAGGAACGGGAGAGACCCAGTACTTC
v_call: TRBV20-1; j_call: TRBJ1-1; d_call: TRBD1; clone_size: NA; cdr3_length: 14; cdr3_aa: CSGRRATGINEAFF; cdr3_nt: TGCAGTGGAAGAAGGGCGACAGGGATTAATGAAGCTTTCTTT
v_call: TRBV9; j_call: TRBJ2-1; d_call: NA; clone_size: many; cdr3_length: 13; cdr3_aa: CASSLRSYNEQFF; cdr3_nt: TGTGCCAGCAGCTTACGCTCCTACAATGAGCAGTTCTTC
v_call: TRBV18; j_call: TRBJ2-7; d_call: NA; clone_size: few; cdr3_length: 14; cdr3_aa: CASSGTLTNYEQYF; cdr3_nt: TGTGCCAGCTCAGGGACGTTAACGAACTACGAGCAGTACTTC
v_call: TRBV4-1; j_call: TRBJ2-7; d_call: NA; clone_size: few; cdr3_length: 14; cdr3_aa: CASSQDLGGYEQYF; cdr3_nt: TGCGCCAGCAGCCAAGATTTGGGCGGCTACGAGCAGTACTTC
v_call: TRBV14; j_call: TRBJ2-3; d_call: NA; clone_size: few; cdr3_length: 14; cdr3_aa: CASSQPALRDTQYF; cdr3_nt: TGTGCCAGCAGCCAACCCGCTTTAAGGGATACGCAGTATTTT
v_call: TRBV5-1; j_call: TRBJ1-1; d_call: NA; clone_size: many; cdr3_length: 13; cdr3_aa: CASSDTMNTEAFF; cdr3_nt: TGCGCCAGCAGCGACACGATGAACACTGAAGCTTTCTTT
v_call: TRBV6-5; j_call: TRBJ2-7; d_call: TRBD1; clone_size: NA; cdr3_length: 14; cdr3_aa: CASSYSRDSHEQYF; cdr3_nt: TGTGCCAGCAGTTACTCGAGGGACAGCCACGAGCAGTACTTC
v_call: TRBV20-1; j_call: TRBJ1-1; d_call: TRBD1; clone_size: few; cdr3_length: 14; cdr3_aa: CSALDRDGNTEAFF; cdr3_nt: TGCAGTGCCCTGGACAGGGACGGGAACACTGAAGCTTTCTTT
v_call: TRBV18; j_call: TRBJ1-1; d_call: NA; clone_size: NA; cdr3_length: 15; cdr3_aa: CASSQTGGSAVVAFF; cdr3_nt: TGTGCCAGCTCACAGACAGGCGGGTCGGCCGTAGTTGCTTTCTTT
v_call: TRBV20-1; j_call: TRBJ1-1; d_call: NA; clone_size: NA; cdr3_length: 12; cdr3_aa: CSARPQNTEAFF; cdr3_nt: TGCAGTGCCCGGCCCCAGAACACTGAAGCTTTCTTT
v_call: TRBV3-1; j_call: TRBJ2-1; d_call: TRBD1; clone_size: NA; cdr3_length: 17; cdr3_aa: CTSSQGDRGHAYNEQFF; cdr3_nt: TGTACCAGCAGCCAAGGGGACAGGGGGCATGCCTACAATGAGCAGTTCTTC
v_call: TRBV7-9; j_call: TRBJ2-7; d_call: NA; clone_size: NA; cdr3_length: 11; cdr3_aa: CASSDNYEQYF; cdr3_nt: TGTGCCAGCAGCGACAACTACGAGCAGTACTTC
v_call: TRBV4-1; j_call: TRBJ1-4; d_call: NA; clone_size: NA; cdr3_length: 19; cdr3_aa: CASSQDPPAAGSINEKLFF; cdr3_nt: TGCGCCAGCAGCCAAGATCCACCAGCCGCGGGAAGCATTAATGAAAAACTGTTTTTT
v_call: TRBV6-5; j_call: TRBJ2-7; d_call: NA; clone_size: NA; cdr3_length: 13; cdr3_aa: CASRSTTSYEQYF; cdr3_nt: TGTGCCAGCAGATCTACCACCAGTTACGAGCAGTACTTC
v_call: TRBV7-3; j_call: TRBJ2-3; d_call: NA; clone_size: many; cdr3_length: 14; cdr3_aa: CASSSTVSTDTQYF; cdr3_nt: TGTGCCAGCAGCTCGACAGTGAGCACAGATACGCAGTATTTT
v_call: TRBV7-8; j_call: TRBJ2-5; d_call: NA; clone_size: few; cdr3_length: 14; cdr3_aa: CASSRGINQETQYF; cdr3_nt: TGTGCCAGCAGCCGCGGGATCAACCAAGAGACCCAGTACTTC
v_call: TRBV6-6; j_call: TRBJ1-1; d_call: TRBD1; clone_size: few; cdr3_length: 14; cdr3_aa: CASSYGTGITEAFF; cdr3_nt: TGTGCCAGCAGTTACGGGACAGGGATCACTGAAGCTTTCTTT
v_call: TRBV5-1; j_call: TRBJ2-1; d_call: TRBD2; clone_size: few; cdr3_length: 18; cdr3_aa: CASSLAISAGNPYNEQFF; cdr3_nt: TGCGCCAGCAGCTTGGCGATATCAGCGGGGAATCCCTACAATGAGCAGTTCTTC
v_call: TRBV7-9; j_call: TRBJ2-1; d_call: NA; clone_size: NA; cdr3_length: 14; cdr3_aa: CASSLASSAPEQFF; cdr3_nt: TGTGCCAGCAGCTTAGCGTCTTCAGCCCCTGAGCAGTTCTTC
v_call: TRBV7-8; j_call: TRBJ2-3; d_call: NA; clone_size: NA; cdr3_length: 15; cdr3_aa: CASSRRGTSTDTQYF; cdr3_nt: TGTGCCAGCAGCAGGAGGGGGACTAGCACAGATACGCAGTATTTT
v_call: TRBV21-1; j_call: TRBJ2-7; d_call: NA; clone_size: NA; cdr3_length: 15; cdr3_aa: CASSKTGTGVYEQYF; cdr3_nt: TGTGCCAGCAGCAAAACCGGGACAGGGGTCTACGAGCAGTACTTC
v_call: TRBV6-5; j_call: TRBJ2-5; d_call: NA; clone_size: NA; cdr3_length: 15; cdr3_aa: CASSHQGGVSETQYF; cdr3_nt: TGTGCCAGCAGTCATCAGGGGGGCGTTTCTGAGACCCAGTACTTC
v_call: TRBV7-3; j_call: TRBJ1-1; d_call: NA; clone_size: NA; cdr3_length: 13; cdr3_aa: CASSPHPYGEAFF; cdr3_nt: TGTGCCAGCAGCCCCCACCCCTACGGGGAAGCTTTCTTT
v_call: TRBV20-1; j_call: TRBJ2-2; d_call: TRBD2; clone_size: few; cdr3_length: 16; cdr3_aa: CSATRGLAGGTGELFF; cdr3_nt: TGCAGTGCTACCCGGGGACTAGCGGGAGGCACCGGGGAGCTGTTTTTT
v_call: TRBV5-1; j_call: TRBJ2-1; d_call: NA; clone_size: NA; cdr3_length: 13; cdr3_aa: CASSTRGHDEQFF; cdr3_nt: TGCGCCAGCAGCACTCGGGGTCATGATGAGCAGTTCTTC
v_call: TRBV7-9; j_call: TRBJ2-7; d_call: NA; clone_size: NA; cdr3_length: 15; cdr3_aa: CASSLADRGLLSQYF; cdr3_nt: TGTGCCAGCAGCTTAGCAGACAGAGGCCTCTTATCGCAGTACTTC
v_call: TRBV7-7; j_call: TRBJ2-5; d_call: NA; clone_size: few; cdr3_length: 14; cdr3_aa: CASSLANSQETQYF; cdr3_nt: TGTGCTAGCAGCTTAGCTAACAGTCAAGAGACCCAGTACTTC
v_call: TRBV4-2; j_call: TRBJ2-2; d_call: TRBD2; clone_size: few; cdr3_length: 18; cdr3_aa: CASSQDVLAAIGPGELFF; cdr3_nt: TGTGCCAGCAGCCAAGATGTGCTAGCGGCGATTGGTCCCGGGGAGCTGTTTTTT
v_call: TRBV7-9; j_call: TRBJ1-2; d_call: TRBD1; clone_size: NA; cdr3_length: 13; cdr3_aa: CASRSGQGEDYTF; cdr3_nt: TGTGCCAGCAGATCGGGACAGGGTGAAGACTACACCTTC
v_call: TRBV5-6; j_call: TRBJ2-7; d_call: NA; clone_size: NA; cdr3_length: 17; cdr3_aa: CASSPPTGAYLLYEQYF; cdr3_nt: TGTGCCAGCAGCCCGCCGACCGGGGCGTACCTCCTCTACGAGCAGTACTTC
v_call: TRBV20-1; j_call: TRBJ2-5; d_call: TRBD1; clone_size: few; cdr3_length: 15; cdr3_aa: CSARDQDRGRETQYF; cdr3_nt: TGCAGTGCTAGAGACCAAGACAGGGGGCGAGAGACCCAGTACTTC
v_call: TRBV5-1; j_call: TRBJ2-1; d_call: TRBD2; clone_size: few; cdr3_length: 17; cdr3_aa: CASSLDGTSGTGNEQFF; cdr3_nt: TGCGCCAGCAGCTTGGACGGGACTAGCGGGACGGGAAATGAGCAGTTCTTC
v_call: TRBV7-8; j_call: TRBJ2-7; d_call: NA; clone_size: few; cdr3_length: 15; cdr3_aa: CASSREGTSSYEQYF; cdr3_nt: TGTGCCAGCAGCCGAGAGGGGACATCCTCCTACGAGCAGTACTTC
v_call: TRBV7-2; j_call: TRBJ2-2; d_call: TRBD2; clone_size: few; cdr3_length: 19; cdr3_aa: CASSLDRLAGWVNTGELFF; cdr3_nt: TGTGCCAGCAGCTTAGATCGCCTAGCGGGATGGGTGAACACCGGGGAGCTGTTTTTT
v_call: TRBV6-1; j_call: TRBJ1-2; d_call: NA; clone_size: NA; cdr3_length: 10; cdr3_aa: CASRDRGYTF; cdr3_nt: TGTGCCAGCAGGGATCGGGGCTACACCTTC
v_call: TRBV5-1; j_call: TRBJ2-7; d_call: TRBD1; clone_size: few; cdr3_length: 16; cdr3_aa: CASSLASGTGIYEQYF; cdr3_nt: TGCGCCAGCAGCTTGGCGTCTGGGACAGGGATCTACGAGCAGTACTTC